This T cell receptor beta chain derives from a study of early T cells in non-severe SARS-CoV-2 infection listed by TCRdb under 2021. Turning to the overall study: Because TCR sequencing was done on bulk RNA from unsorted whole blood, the alpha and beta chains could not be paired.

CDR1 and CDR2 are drawn from the germline V gene: SGHRS, YFSETQ. Taken from cysteine to phenylalanine, the CDR3 has 14 residues. The retained sequence is limited to the CDR3, 42 bases, with the frame set at the first base. The V end gives up 3 bases and the J end 2 bases, leaving 2 bases in the junction not matched to a gene. Set within a cohort of healthcare workers in London, UK, this nested case-control study involved weekly PCR testing of nasopharyngeal swabs along with blood sampling. Healthcare workers were recruited between 23 and 31 March 2020, during the week of the UK lockdown, and were followed weekly for up to roughly 16 weeks. The library was generated by 5' RACE. Sequencer: NextSeq 500. Unique molecular identifiers were attached to individual cDNA molecules in the TCR library protocol so that sequencing error and PCR bias could be corrected. TCR alpha and beta chains were both sequenced, and the abundances of alpha and beta sequences in each sample were closely correlated with each other. Turning to the authors' computational methods: Decombinator V4 was used to perform V gene, J gene and CDR3 annotation of TCR sequences. TCRs were defined as expanded if a significant change between any two time points was detected under a Poisson model with p below 0.0001. Abundances of TCRs were expressed as counts per million after normalisation to the total number of TCRs sequenced in each sample. TRAV1-2 paired with TRAJ12, TRAJ20 or TRAJ33 defined MAIT TCRs, while TRAV10 paired with TRAJ18 defined iNKT TCRs. VDJdb, accessed on 1 November 2021, was searched for TCRs annotated for CMV, EBV and SARS-CoV-2, and TCRs annotated for more than one antigen were excluded. In-frame beta chains were kept once TCRdb had trimmed the public reads at Q25 with fastp and called clones with MiXCR. Identical CDR3 proteins give one entry, which carries the most common genes and DNA. In this record, the V and J calls reflect TCRdb's handling and not the investigators' own analysis. Present in this sample are some 67,000 distinct CDR3 sequences, roughly an eighth of which were seen just once. In total, the top ten clones hold over 11% of the sample.

Concerning this clonotype itself: What this receptor recognizes is not known. Nothing much larger sits one base from this clone, and base qualities are not available.

Points the paper makes about the study in general: VDJdb matching was skewed toward anti-spike CD8 responses and likely underestimated virus-specific expansions, missing private and CD4 specificities.

The sample comprised whole blood. The origin of this receptor is an adult who was a healthcare worker with PCR-confirmed SARS-CoV-2 infection or an uninfected control (not recorded which). The rearranged chain carries TRBV5-1 and TRBJ1-3; 7 bases in between match TRBD1. The DNA sequence is TGCGCCAGCAGCTCCCAGGGGGCTGGAAACACCATATATTTT. Translated, this is CASSSQGAGNTIYF.